Below, one T cell receptor (beta chain) is given with its context. This record belongs to a study of cytomegalovirus exposure and HLA in healthy donors. The PCR employed 60 Vbeta primers together with 13 Jbeta primers. Sequencing used immunoSEQ multiplex PCR; TCRdb keeps in-frame clones, though not all of them. The profile shows some 120,000 clones, 80% to 90% of them singletons. Trimming took 2 bases from V and 6 from J; bases not matched to a gene: 9. The CDR3 sequence is 15 residues long. The germline CDR1 and CDR2 sequences are LGHNA and YSLEER. The sequenced material came from PBMCs. This chain links TRBV4-3 with TRBJ1-1, with 7 bases that match TRBD1. This TCR was recovered from a man aged 35 to 55 in good health and CMV-seronegative. The CDR3 is CASSQTLQGTPEAFF. In DNA form, the CDR3 reads TGCGCCAGCAGCCAAACTCTACAGGGGACCCCTGAAGCTTTCTTT.